This T cell receptor (beta chain) was sequenced for a study of spatial heterogeneity in lung cancer. Study information: The average appearance count of each unique TCR and UMI combination in raw reads was more than nine. Notes on the study in general: One measure, the expanded intratumoral alpha and beta TCR count, tracked tumor mutation counts.

Trimming left V 5 bases short and J 4 bases short, with 9 bases between. This CDR3 is 13 amino acids long. In germline, CDR1 is MNHEY, CDR2 SMNVEV (reference sequence). Every individual TCR cDNA molecule carried its own unique molecular identifier, which allowed correction of PCR and sequencing errors. TCRdb fed the 5' RACE reads into MiXCR, producing one record per CDR3 protein. The table has 15,000 to 20,000 distinct CDR3 sequences, 4.5% to 7% seen once; the top ten hold around 10%. As to time point: sample taken at primary tumor resection. A total of some 70 untreated early-stage non-small cell lung cancer patients served as donors. The study sequenced unsorted whole RNA from tumor, nontumor lung or frozen PBMC. Ten or more counts support this clonotype. Its antigen is as yet unknown.

This specimen was lung tumor tissue, taken at surgery. The chain is built from TRBV27 and TRBJ2-1; D is unresolved. This TCR was sampled from a female donor with early-stage non-small cell lung cancer. The CDR3 sequence is CASSGLGYNEQFF. DNA for the CDR3: TGTGCCAGCAGTGGTCTGGGGTACAATGAGCAGTTCTTC.